This T cell receptor (beta chain) was documented in a study of post-analysis software for immune sequencing data. At the level of the study: The disease courses spanned relapsing-remitting, secondary progressive and progressive-relapsing forms of multiple sclerosis. Study results and caveats: People with multiple sclerosis had a significantly lower normalized Chao1 diversity than controls did.

Regarding this clonotype: Its antigen is still unknown.

Every TCR beta cDNA library bore unique molecular identifiers. From around 0.96 to 9.9 million T cells, hundreds of thousands of cDNA molecules were obtained. TCRdb re-called the PCR reads with MiXCR, one entry per CDR3 protein. The sample contains roughly 730,000 distinct CDR3 sequences, roughly 30% of which appear only once. The TCR originated in a girl under 18 with multiple sclerosis. The sequencing sample was made of blood.

CDR3 coding DNA: TGCAGCGTTCCGACAGGGGTCACCGGGGAGCTGTTTTTT. Protein product: CSVPTGVTGELFF. This sequence joins TRBV29-1 and TRBJ2-2; TRBD1 matches 8 bases. The CDR3 is made up of 13 amino acids. The junction had 3 bases not matched to a gene; V was cut back by 5 bases and J by 4 bases. From germline, CDR1 is SQVTM and CDR2 ANQGSEA.